This T cell receptor (beta chain) was identified in a study of blood T cell repertoires in COVID-19 (dated by TCRdb to the early 2020s). In the study overall: Samples from collaborators originated in the United States, Italy and Spain and spanned both the acute and convalescent phases of COVID-19. The prospective study material was composed of cDNA or gDNA derived from T cells, B-cell-depleted T cells, or PBMCs. The dataset comprised deeply sampled blood TCRbeta repertoires from subjects exposed to, actively infected with, or recovered from COVID-19. The repertoires were released in a freely available public database meant as a resource for research on the immune response to SARS-CoV-2. The samples were drawn from two sources: the first 160 participants of the ongoing ImmuneRACE study, and about 1,300 subjects contributed by 6 global collaborators. The sample metadata nearly always contained a de-identified subject ID, COVID-19 status, age in years and sex. HLA class I and class II types, where available, came from metadata supplied by the sample provider rather than from assay-based typing. Study-level results and caveats: The amount of clinical and demographic metadata varied by source and participant and was provided uncurated.

The immunoSEQ Assay, a bias-controlled multiplex PCR, was used to amplify TCRbeta CDR3 regions from genomic DNA. Concerning the study's data processing: Nucleated cell counts per sample were estimated from amplification of reference gene primers within the assay. To quantify the absolute abundance of each unique TCRbeta CDR3 rearrangement, sequence reads were collapsed and filtered. For each sample, productive Simpson clonality was calculated by taking the square root of Simpson's diversity index across productive rearrangements. TCRdb obtained this table from immuneACCESS and retained in-frame rearrangements with V and J assigned. These tables miss some clones; where compared with another copy, unresolved V genes account for less than half of the shortfall, and the remainder is unexplained. V, J and clone size are those of that table, while D and trimming were read from the DNA. This sample lists some 370,000 clones; roughly four fifths were detected once. Of the sample, approximately 5.4% is held by the ten largest clones.

Of note for this clone: Its antigen has not been determined. Base quality data are lacking; no much larger clone is found one base away.

In the prospective study, participants were about 18 to 90 years old, resided in approximately 25 geographic areas of the United States, and were enrolled through a virtual design. Cohort assignment in the prospective study relied on participant-reported clinical history from a screening survey and a study questionnaire. Recovered participants in ImmuneRACE Cohort 3 were defined as having two consecutive negative NP/OP PCR tests, clearance from a healthcare professional, or resolution of symptoms. In the prospective study, whole blood, serum and a nasopharyngeal or oropharyngeal swab were collected from each participant by mobile phlebotomists. Additional blood draws and questionnaires over a 2-month period could optionally be provided by prospective study participants. Before DNA extraction, blood samples from the prospective study were shipped at room temperature or frozen. The sequenced sample consisted of PBMCs or T cells enriched from blood (not recorded which). The receptor's source is a woman aged 50 to 60 who had recovered from COVID-19.

The CDR3 region has the sequence CASSVGQGGGYTF. In nucleotides, the sequence is TGCGCCAGCAGTGTGGGACAGGGTGGAGGCTACACCTTC. The chain is encoded by TRBV10-2 joined to TRBJ1-2, and TRBD1 matches 9 of the central bases. From the germline V gene, CDR1 is WSHSY and CDR2 is SAAADI. Its CDR3 holds 13 amino acids, cysteine through phenylalanine. The only DNA kept is the CDR3, 39 bases in frame from the first base. Here V drops 4 bases and J drops 8 bases, and the junction holds 5 bases not matched to any gene.